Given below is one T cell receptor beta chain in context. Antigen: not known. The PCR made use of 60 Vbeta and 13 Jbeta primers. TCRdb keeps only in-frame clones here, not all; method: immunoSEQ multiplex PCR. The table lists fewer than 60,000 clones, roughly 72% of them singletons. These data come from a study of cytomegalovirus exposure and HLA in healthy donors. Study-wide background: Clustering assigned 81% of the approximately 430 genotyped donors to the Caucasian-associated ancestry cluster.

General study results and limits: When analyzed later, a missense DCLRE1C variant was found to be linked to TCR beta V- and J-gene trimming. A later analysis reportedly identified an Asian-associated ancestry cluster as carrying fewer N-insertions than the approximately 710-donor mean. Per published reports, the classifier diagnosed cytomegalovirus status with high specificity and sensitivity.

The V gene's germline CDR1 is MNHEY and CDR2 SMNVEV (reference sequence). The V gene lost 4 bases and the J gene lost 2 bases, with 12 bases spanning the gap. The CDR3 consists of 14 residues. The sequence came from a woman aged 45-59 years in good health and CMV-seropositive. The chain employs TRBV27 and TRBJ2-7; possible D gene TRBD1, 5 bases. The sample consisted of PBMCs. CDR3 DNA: TGTGCCAGCAGTTCTAACAGCAGGGCCTACGAGCAGTACTTC. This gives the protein CASSSNSRAYEQYF.